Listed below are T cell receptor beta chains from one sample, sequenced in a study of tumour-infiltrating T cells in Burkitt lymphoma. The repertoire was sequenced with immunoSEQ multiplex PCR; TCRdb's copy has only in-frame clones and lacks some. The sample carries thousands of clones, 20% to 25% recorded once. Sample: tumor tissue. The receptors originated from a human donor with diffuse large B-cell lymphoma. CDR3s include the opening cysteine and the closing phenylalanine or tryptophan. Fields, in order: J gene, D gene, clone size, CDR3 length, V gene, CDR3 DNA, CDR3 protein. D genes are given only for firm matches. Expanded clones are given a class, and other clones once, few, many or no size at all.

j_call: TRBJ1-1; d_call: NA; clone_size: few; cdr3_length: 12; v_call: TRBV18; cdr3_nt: TGTGCCAGCTCCCCCATGACGTCTGAAGCTTTCTTT; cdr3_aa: CASSPMTSEAFF
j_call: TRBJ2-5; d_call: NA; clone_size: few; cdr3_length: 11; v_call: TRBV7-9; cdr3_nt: TGTGCCAGCAGCCCCCTTGAGACCCAGTACTTC; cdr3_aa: CASSPLETQYF
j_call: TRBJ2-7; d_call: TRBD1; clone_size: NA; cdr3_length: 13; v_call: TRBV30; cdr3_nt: TGTGCCTGGAGTGTACAGGGGGTCTCGGAGCAGTACTTC; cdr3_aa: CAWSVQGVSEQYF
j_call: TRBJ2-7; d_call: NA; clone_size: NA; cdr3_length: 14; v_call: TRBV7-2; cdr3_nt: TGTGCCAGCATCGAACAGCGAAGCTCCTACGAGCAGTACTTC; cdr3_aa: CASIEQRSSYEQYF
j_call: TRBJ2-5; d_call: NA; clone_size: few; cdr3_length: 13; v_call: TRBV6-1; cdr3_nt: TGTGCCAGCAGTGTCTTCTACGAAGAGACCCAGTACTTC; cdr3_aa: CASSVFYEETQYF
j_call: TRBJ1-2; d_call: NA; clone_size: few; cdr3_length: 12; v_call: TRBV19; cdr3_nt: TGTGCCAGTAGTATCCGATATGGGGGCTACACCTTC; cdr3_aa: CASSIRYGGYTF
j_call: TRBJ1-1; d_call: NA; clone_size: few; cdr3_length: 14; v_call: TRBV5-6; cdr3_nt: TGTGCCAGCAGCCTGTTTCAGCCGAACACTGAAGCTTTCTTT; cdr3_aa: CASSLFQPNTEAFF
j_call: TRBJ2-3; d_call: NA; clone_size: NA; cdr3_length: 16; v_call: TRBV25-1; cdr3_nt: TGTGCCAGGCCGACGCAACTAGCTCATCCCACAGATACGCAGTATTTT; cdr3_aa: CARPTQLAHPTDTQYF
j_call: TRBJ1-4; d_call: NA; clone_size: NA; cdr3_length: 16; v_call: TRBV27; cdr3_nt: TGTGCCAGCAGCCTAGGGCGAAATGGGGGTAATGAAAAACTGTTTTTT; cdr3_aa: CASSLGRNGGNEKLFF
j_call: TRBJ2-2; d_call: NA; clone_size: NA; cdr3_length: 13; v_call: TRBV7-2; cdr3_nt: TGTGCCAGCACTCCAGCGAACACCGGGGAGCTGTTTTTT; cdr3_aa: CASTPANTGELFF
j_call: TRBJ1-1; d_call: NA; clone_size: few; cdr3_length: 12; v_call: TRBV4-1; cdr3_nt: TGCGCCAGCAGCCGACCAGGGTTAGGAGCTTTCTTT; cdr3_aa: CASSRPGLGAFF
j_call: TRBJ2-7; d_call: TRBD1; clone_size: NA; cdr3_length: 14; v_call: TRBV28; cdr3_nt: TGTGCCAGTGCCTGGGGGACAGAGGGGTACGAGCAGTACTTC; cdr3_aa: CASAWGTEGYEQYF
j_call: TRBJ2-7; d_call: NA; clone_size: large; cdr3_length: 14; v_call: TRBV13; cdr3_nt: TGTGCCAGCAGCTTAGGCACGGAAACCTACGAGCAGTACTTC; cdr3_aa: CASSLGTETYEQYF
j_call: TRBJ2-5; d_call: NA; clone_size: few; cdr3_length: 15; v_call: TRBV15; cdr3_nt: TGTGCCACCAGCAGAGTTTACAGCGGCCAAGAGACCCAGTACTTC; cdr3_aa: CATSRVYSGQETQYF
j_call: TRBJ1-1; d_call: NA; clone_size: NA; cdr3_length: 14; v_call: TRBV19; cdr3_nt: TGTGCCAGTAGTACCGCTCCACCGGGAACTGAAGCTTTCTTT; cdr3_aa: CASSTAPPGTEAFF
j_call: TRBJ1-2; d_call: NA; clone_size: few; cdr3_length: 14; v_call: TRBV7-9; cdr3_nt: TGTGCCAGCAGCTTAGCGGAAGGGGACTATGGCTACACCTTC; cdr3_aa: CASSLAEGDYGYTF
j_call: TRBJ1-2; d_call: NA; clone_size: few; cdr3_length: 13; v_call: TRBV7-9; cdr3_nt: TGTGCCAGCAGCCCCTCTGGTGGCGAGGGCTACACCTTC; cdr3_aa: CASSPSGGEGYTF
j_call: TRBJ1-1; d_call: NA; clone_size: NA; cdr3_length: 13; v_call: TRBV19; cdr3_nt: TGTGCCAGTAATCAGGCGGCGAACACTGAAGCTTTCTTT; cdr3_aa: CASNQAANTEAFF
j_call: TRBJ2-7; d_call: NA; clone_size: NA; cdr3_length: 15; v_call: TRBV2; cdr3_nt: TGTGCCAGCAGTGCGGTACCGCCAACAAACGGAGAGCAGTACTTC; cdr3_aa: CASSAVPPTNGEQYF
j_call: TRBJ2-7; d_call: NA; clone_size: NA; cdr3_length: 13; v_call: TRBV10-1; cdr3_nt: TGCGCCAGCAGAACCAGTGCCTCCTACGAGCAGTACTTC; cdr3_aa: CASRTSASYEQYF
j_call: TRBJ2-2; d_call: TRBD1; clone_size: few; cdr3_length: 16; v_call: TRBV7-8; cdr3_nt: TGTGCCAGCAGCCCTTGGGACAGAGCGAACACCGGGGAGCTGTTTTTT; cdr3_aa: CASSPWDRANTGELFF
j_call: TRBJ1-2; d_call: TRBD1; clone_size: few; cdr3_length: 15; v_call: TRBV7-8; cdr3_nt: TGTGCCAGCAGCTTAGGACAGGGGGAATACTATGGCTACACCTTC; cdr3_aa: CASSLGQGEYYGYTF
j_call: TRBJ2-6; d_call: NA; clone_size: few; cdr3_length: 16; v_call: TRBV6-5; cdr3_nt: TGTGCCAGCAGCTACTCGACAGGCTCTGGGGCCAACGTCCTGACTTTC; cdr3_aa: CASSYSTGSGANVLTF
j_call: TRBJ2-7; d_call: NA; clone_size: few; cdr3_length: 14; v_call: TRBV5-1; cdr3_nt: TGCGCCAGCTATTTAACCGGACAGAACTACGAGCAGTACTTC; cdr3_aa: CASYLTGQNYEQYF
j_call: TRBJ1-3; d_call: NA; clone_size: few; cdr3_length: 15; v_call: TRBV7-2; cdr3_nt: TGTGCCAGCAGACCTATTAGAGGGGCTGGAAACACCATATATTTT; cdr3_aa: CASRPIRGAGNTIYF
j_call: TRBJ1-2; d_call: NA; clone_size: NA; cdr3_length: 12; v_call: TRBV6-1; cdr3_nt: TGTGCCCTAGTGGGGGATGGCGATGGCTACACCTTC; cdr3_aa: CALVGDGDGYTF